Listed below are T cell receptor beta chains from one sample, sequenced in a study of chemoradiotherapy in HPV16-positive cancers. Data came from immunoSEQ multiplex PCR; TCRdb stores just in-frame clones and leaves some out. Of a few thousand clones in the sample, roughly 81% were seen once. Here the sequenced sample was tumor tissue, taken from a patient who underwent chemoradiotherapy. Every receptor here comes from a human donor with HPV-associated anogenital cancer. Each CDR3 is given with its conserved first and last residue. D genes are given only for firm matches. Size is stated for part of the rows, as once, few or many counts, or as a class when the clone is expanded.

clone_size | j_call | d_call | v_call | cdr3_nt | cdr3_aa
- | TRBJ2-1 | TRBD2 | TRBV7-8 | TGTGCCAGCAGCCCCCCGGTAGGACTAGCGGGAGGGGGGAGGTACAATGAGCAGTTCTTC | CASSPPVGLAGGGRYNEQFF
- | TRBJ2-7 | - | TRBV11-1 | TGTGCCAGCAGCAAGCACAGGATCCTCGGACTCGAGCAGTACTTC | CASSKHRILGLEQYF
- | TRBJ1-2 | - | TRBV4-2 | TGTGCCAGCAGCCAGGATTGGACCGCCGGCTACACCTTC | CASSQDWTAGYTF
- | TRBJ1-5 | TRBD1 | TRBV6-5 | TGTGCCAGCAGTGGGGACAGGGGGCAGCCCCAGCATTTT | CASSGDRGQPQHF
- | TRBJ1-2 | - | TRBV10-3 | TGTGCCATCAGGACAGAAACGAATGGCTACACCTTC | CAIRTETNGYTF
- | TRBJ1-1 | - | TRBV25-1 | TGTGCCAGCAGTGAATCAGGCTTTCCCGAAGCTTTCTTT | CASSESGFPEAFF
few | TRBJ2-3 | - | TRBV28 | TGTGCCAGCACCATAGGACGCATAAGCAGTACGCAGTATTTT | CASTIGRISSTQYF
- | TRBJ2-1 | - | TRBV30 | TGTGCCTGGGGCCTTAGCGGATACTACAATGAGCAGTTCTTC | CAWGLSGYYNEQFF
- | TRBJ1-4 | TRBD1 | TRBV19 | TGTGCCAGTATGAGACAGGGGCGTAATGAAAAACTGTTTTTT | CASMRQGRNEKLFF
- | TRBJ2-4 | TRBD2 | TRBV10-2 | TGCGCCAGTGAGACTAGCGGGAGAGGCGTAAACATTCAGTACTTC | CASETSGRGVNIQYF
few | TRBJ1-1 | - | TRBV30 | TGTGCCTGGAGGGGGGATGTTGGGCGGCCGGCTTTCTTT | CAWRGDVGRPAFF
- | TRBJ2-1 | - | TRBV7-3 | TGTGCCAGCAGCCCCCGGAGAAGGCACAATGAGCAGTTCTTC | CASSPRRRHNEQFF
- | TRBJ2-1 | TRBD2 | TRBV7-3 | TGTGCCAGCAGCCTCGGACTAGCGGGAGGCAATGAGCAGTTCTTC | CASSLGLAGGNEQFF
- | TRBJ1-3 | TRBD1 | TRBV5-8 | TGTGCCAGCAGCTGGTCCGGTACAGGGGGCGGAAACACCATATATTTT | CASSWSGTGGGNTIYF
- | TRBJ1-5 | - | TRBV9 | TGTGCCAGCAGCGCAGGTTATAGCAATCAGCCCCAGCATTTT | CASSAGYSNQPQHF
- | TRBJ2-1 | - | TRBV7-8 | TGTGCCAGCAGCCAAGACAGGAGTAATGAGCAGTTCTTC | CASSQDRSNEQFF
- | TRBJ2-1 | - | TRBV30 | TGTGCCTGGAGTGAGAAGTTCAGTGAGCAGTTCTTC | CAWSEKFSEQFF
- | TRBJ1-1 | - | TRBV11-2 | TGTGCCAGCAGCTTGGGCGGGAGAGCTTTCTTT | CASSLGGRAFF
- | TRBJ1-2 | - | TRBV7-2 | TGTGCCAGCAGCTTAGTTGGGACCCGTCTAATATGGTCTGGCTACACCTTC | CASSLVGTRLIWSGYTF
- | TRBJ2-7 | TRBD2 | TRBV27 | TGTGCCAGCAGCCCTAGGCCTAGCGGGAGCTACGAGCAGTACTTC | CASSPRPSGSYEQYF
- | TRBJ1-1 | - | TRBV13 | TGTGCCAGCAGCCCCGGTACGGGAGGGGGCACTGAAGCTTTCTTT | CASSPGTGGGTEAFF
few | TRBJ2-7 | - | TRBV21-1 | TGTGCCTTCCCGGGGTACGAGCAGTACTTC | CAFPGYEQYF
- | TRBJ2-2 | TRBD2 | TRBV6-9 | TGTGCCAGCAGCCTAAGGCAAGAGCGGGAGGTTCCGGGAACCGGGGAGCTGTTTTTT | CASSLRQEREVPGTGELFF
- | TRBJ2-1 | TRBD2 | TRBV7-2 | TGTGCCAGCAGCTTCGACCCAGCGCGGGGGGAGCAGTTCTTC | CASSFDPARGEQFF
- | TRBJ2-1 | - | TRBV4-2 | TGTGCCAGCAGCCAAGGGGGTGAGCAGTTCTTC | CASSQGGEQFF
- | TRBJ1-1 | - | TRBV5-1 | TGCGCCAGCAGCTTGGACGAGGGGGGGGGCACTGAAGCTTTCTTT | CASSLDEGGGTEAFF
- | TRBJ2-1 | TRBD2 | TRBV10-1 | TGCGCCATCCTTAGCGGGAGGGCCCCTTACAATGAGCAGTTCTTC | CAILSGRAPYNEQFF
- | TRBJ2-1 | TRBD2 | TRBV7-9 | TGTGCCAGCAGCGCACCTAGCGGGAGGACAGATGAGCAGTTCTTC | CASSAPSGRTDEQFF
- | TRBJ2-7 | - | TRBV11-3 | TGTGCCAGCAGCTTAGATCGCGAGCAGTACTTC | CASSLDREQYF
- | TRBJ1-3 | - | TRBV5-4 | TGTGCCAGCAGCATTCGGACGAGCTCTGGAAACACCATATATTTT | CASSIRTSSGNTIYF
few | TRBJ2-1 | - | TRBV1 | TGCACCAGCAGCCTAAACGGGGCTAGCGGCAACAATGAGCAGTTCTTC | CTSSLNGASGNNEQFF
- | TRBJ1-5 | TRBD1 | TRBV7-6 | TGTGCCAGCAGCGAAGGACAGGGGCCTAATCAGCCCCAGCATTTT | CASSEGQGPNQPQHF
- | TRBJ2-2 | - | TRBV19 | TGTGCCAGTAGTCATTGGGACACCGGGGAGCTGTTTTTT | CASSHWDTGELFF
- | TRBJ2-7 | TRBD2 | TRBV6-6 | TGTGCCAGCAGTTACGAGACTAGCGGCGCCTACGAGCAGTACTTC | CASSYETSGAYEQYF
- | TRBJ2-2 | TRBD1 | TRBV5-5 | TGTGCCAGCAGTGTTGGGACAGGGGACACCGGGGAGCTGTTTTTT | CASSVGTGDTGELFF
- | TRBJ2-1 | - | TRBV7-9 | TGTGCCAGCAGCTTACTGGGTTTGGGGCGGAAATACAATGAGCAGTTCTTC | CASSLLGLGRKYNEQFF
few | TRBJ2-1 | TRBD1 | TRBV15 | TGTGCCACCAGCAGAGAGGGGACAGAATACAATGAGCAGTTCTTC | CATSREGTEYNEQFF
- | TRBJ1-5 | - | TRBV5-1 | TGCGCCAGCAGCTTGGACGGATTCAATCAGCCCCAGCATTTT | CASSLDGFNQPQHF
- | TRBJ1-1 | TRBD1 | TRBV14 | TGTGCCAGCAGCCCACGACAGGGAGCGAACACTGAAGCTTTCTTT | CASSPRQGANTEAFF
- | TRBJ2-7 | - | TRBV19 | TGTGCCAGTAGTCACCGGTACGAGCAGTACTTC | CASSHRYEQYF
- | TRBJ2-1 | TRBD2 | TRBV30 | TGTGCCTGGACCTCTGCAGGCGCTAGCGGGAATGACTACAATGAGCAGTTCTTC | CAWTSAGASGNDYNEQFF
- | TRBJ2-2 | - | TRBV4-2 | TGTGCCAGCAGCCTTCCGGGACTTAACACCGGGGAGCTGTTTTTT | CASSLPGLNTGELFF